The clone carrying this TCR beta chain was found a few times. Its target is not known. The study reverse transcribed the entire isolated RNA, so it sequenced expressed TCRB transcripts. Millions of reads was the average for naive, central memory and regulatory T cell samples. Generated by immunoSEQ multiplex PCR, the TCRdb table keeps only in-frame clones and is missing some. The table lists about 40,000 clones, 45% to 50% of them singletons. CDR1 and CDR2 (germline): SNHLY, FYNNEI. The CDR3 has 13 residues. V lost 7 bases to trimming and J lost 1 base, with 10 bases between them. The sample originates from a study of beta chain features in type 1 diabetes. Study-level points and caveats: Healthy donors had naive, central memory and Treg TCRB repertoires that appeared less similar than those seen among patients. Type 1 diabetes patients showed a moderate but significant shortening of TCRB CDR3s in all four CD4+ subsets.

Sequences were obtained from central memory CD4+ T cells from blood. The source of this sequence is a woman between 18 and 29 years old in good health. The rearrangement links TRBV2 to TRBJ1-1; perhaps TRBD1 as D (6 bases). The CDR3 DNA sequence: TGTGCCAGCATCCTGGACAGGAACACTGAAGCTTTCTTT. This translates into CASILDRNTEAFF.